This T cell receptor beta chain is from a study of OX40 agonist ivuxolimab in advanced cancers. Across the whole study: Allowance was made for prior anti-PD-1, anti-PD-L1 or anti-CTLA-4 therapy, and roughly 40% had some. Overall study results and limits: Both CD4+ and CD8+ T cell populations in blood had undergone clonal expansion by week 6 at 0.1 to 3.0 mg/kg.

Data came from immunoSEQ multiplex PCR; TCRdb stores just in-frame clones and leaves some out. Here the sample spans under 85,000 clones, 70% to 90% being singletons. CDR3 length: 16 amino acids. In germline, CDR1 is MGHRA, CDR2 YSYEKL. V shed 0 bases and J shed 4 bases, with 15 bases lying between them. Sampled blood was obtained at baseline, cycle 4 day 1, and cycle 7 day 1. Worth noting for this clone: Its matching antigen is unknown.

The source was CD4+ or CD8+ T cells sorted from blood, collected in a trial of the OX40 agonist ivuxolimab. V and J are TRBV4-1 and TRBJ1-1; D gene unclear. This TCR was sampled from an adult with an advanced solid tumor such as melanoma, head and neck, liver or kidney cancer. The CDR3 here is CASSQERAGLGTEAFF. In DNA, the CDR3 is TGCGCCAGCAGCCAAGAACGTGCTGGTCTCGGCACTGAAGCTTTCTTT.